This TCR beta chain is from a study of blood T cells in healthy people across ages. This clonotype was seen ten or more times. The second PCR ran 7 to 11 cycles with a sample-barcoded 5' primer and J-beta primers. TCRdb recomputed calls from the 5' RACE reads with MiXCR, one row per CDR3 protein. The sample carries about 1.5 million distinct CDR3 sequences, approximately 43% recorded once. There were healthy Caucasian individuals from Russia, aged roughly 6 to 100, serving as donors. Trimming took 4 bases from V and 0 from J; bases not matched to a gene: 3. Germline V gene sequence: CDR1 SGHRS, CDR2 YFSETQ. CDR3 size: 15 residues.

The clonotype comes from a woman younger than 35 in good health. Sequencing input: blood. The J gene is TRBJ1-1, the V gene TRBV5-1, with 10 bases lining up with TRBD1. Written as DNA, the CDR3 is TGCGCCAGCAGCCCGGGACAGGGGATGAACACTGAAGCTTTCTTT. It is translated as CASSPGQGMNTEAFF.